This T cell receptor (beta chain) was captured in a study of blood T cell repertoires in COVID-19. In the study overall: The study drew acute and convalescent COVID-19 samples from the United States, Italy and Spain.

This CDR3 contains 16 residues. V shed 4 bases and J 9 bases; nucleotides not matched to a gene: 12. Germline CDR1 reads MGHRA; CDR2 reads YSYEKL. Cohort 3 recovery required two negative PCRs, clearance, or symptom resolution. How the authors handled the data: Reference gene primer amplification in the assay estimated nucleated cell counts. Profiling relied on immunoSEQ multiplex PCR, and the TCRdb table lists in-frame clones only, not all of them. V and J calls and clone size follow that table, whereas D and trimming were derived from the DNA. The data show hundreds of thousands of clones, under 90% seen once.

Sequenced: PBMCs or T cells enriched from blood (not recorded which). The V call is TRBV4-1, the J call TRBJ1-6, with 7 bases lining up with TRBD1. The clonotype comes from a woman aged 25 to 45 who had recovered from COVID-19. CDR3 DNA sequence: TGCGCCAGCAGCCTCCGCGAGACAGGGAGTAGTTCACCCCTCCACTTT. It codes for CASSLRETGSSSPLHF.